The clone carrying this T cell receptor beta chain showed up just once. The CDR3 loop spans 17 amino acids. Germline V gene data show CDR1 as SGHRS and CDR2 as YFSETQ. J was trimmed by 0 bases and V by 3 bases; bases with no gene match: 9. In the study's own analysis: From reference gene primer amplification, estimates of nucleated cell counts were derived. Using immunoSEQ multiplex PCR, the repertoire was profiled, and TCRdb retains in-frame clones only, with some absent. V and J calls and clone size are copied from that table; D and trimming were computed from the DNA. The sample contains 100,000 or so clones, 75% to 85% of which appear only once. This specimen belongs to a study of blood T cell repertoires in COVID-19. About the study: T cells, B-cell-depleted T cells, or PBMCs provided the cDNA or gDNA that served as material.

Sequencing was carried out using peripheral blood. The source is a human donor in a cohort sampled during active COVID-19. The chain couples TRBV5-1 to TRBJ1-3, with 7 bases that match TRBD1. This CDR3 is CASSSGTASLSGNTIYF. CDR3 bases: TGCGCCAGCAGCTCCGGGACAGCTTCACTCTCTGGAAACACCATATATTTT.